This T cell receptor (beta chain) appears in the sequencing data of a study of cytomegalovirus exposure and HLA in healthy donors (TCRdb year 2017). Some background on the complete study: According to an earlier analysis of a few hundred of the donors, 150 million to 200 million T cells yielded 117 million unique TCR beta sequences and 276 Gb of sequence data. Typing coverage differed by locus: A, B, C, DRB1 and DQB1 were typed in roughly 620-640 donors, DQA1 in approximately 520, DPA1 in 600 to 610, and DPB1 in roughly 470. All discovery cohort repertoires had been generated using a single sequencing platform. To predict cytomegalovirus infection status, the study combined high-throughput TCR immunosequencing, statistical association of individual TCRs with disease status, and machine learning. Roughly 320 gigabases of sequencing data and around 80 million unique TCR sequences made up an early release that covered approximately 650 HLA-typed donors. Among several hundred genotyped donors of the cohort, an average of about 240,000 unique TCR beta nucleotide sequences was sequenced per donor, of which about 19% were non-productive. The study aimed to test whether signatures of past pathogen exposure could be identified by cataloging public T cell receptors. HLA typing included class I and class II loci at four-digit resolution. Four or five DR-DQ haplotypes were treated as single units for association and clustering because of strong linkage in the cohort. To decide whether each TCR beta V gene segment behaved as functional or pseudogenic, an earlier analysis of some 600 of the donors relied on high-throughput TCR beta sequencing. Among the approximately 420 genotyped donors, more than 70% belonged to the genetic ancestry cluster associated with self-reported Caucasian donors. A later analysis re-analyzed previously published TCR beta repertoires from 666 donors and added high-resolution HLA genotyping to study TCR occurrence patterns. A later genetic analysis took genome-wide SNP genotypes for about three fifths of the 666 donors and used that subset as a discovery cohort. Along with the roughly 700-subject first cohort, a separate validation cohort of over a hundred different subjects was used. The T cell repertoires of around 670 subjects were profiled by immunosequencing and related to cytomegalovirus serostatus. Donor age, sex, ethnicity and CMV serostatus were compiled alongside the repertoire data. Rather than drawing on any new phenotypic data, the later analysis identified candidate immune exposures from TCR beta sequences and the way those sequences occurred across donors.

Libraries were constructed by the immunoSEQ multiplex PCR assay. For the multiplex PCR, a mixture combining 60 forward primers for TCR Vbeta segments and 13 reverse primers for TCR Jbeta segments was used. The CDR3 region of rearranged TCR beta genes was amplified from genomic DNA with a multiplex PCR assay. The Illumina HiSeq System was used to sequence the amplified TCR beta libraries as 87-base-pair reads. Under the source paper's analysis protocol: A later analysis counted some 80 million unique TCR beta chains across the 690 or so repertoires, and some 11 million of these chains were shared by at least two donors. Raw reads were error-corrected and collapsed into unique sequences with a nearest-neighbor algorithm that merged closely related sequences to remove PCR and sequencing errors. Alignment of CDR3 sequences to IMGT reference sequences was used to assign V, D and J gene segments. Each retained sequence needed at least a six-nucleotide match to both a V gene segment and a J gene segment. A rearrangement counted as productive if the CDR3 had no stop codons and remained in frame with V and J, and every other rearrangement counted as non-productive. Following IMGT convention, CDR3 was defined as the stretch from the second conserved V-encoded cysteine to the conserved J-encoded phenylalanine. In an earlier analysis of around 600 of the donors, sequences lacking an unambiguous match to a single V gene segment were excluded. In an earlier analysis of around 600 of the donors, V segments were called functional above 56.7% productive rearrangements and were called segregating when the between-donor standard deviation exceeded 5%. To diagnose cytomegalovirus status from the catalog of TCR beta chain sequences, a statistical classification framework was built. In a later analysis, TCR nucleotide sequences were compared against IMGT/GENE-DB human TR gene sequences so that V and J genes could be assigned. The TCRdist pipeline was used in a later analysis to assign CDR3 sequences and most-parsimonious VDJ recombination scenarios. In a later analysis, every TCR beta chain was defined by the combination of its CDR3 amino acid sequence and its V-gene family, and reads without a unique V-gene family were dropped. As a way to deal with suspected cross-contamination and a sequencing artifact, a later analysis dropped approximately 590 nucleotide sequences that were highly shared and had low generation probability. For each public chain, a later analysis derived a clonal expansion index from normalized ranks of inferred template counts within each repertoire. In a later analysis, generation probabilities were computed with a VDJ recombination model fitted to out-of-frame rearrangements, and the resulting probabilities were checked against IGoR. Hypergeometric tests were used in a later analysis to score TCR-TCR, TCR-HLA and TCR-CMV co-occurrence, with a repertoire-size bias correction applied to the TCR pairs. A later analysis estimated false discovery rates by permuting HLA or CMV assignments 20 times. In a later analysis, co-occurring TCRs were grouped using DBSCAN, with TCRdist sequence similarity added in when clustering inside HLA-allele-positive subsets. Repertoires with fewer than 30,000 or more than 120,000 public chains were left out of co-occurrence clustering, as were five repertoires with anomalous nucleotide sharing. This immuneACCESS table, as held by TCRdb, lists in-frame sequences with V and J called but not all clones. Of the missing ones, under half trace to an unresolved V gene in checked studies; the others have no known cause. That table gives V, J and clone size, and the DNA gave D and trimming. The table for this sample lists roughly 140,000 clones; roughly 68% of them were counted only once. Together, the top ten hold more than 4% of the sample.

Broad study findings and their caveats: CMV serostatus was the only immune exposure information available for the cohort. The authors suggested that the approach could potentially be extended to other disease states and immunological phenotypes. Some IMGT-functional V segments, including TRBV6-2 and TRBV6-3, could not be distinguished by the 87-base-pair reads and were therefore excluded. A later genetic analysis associated a missense DCLRE1C variant with V-gene and J-gene trimming of TCR beta chains, and an independent cohort replicated the association. A group of highly shared sequence variants was considered likely to be a technical artifact of the sequencing pipeline. Roughly uniform sequencing depth across donors was assumed in presence/absence analyses, although this assumption may not hold. Compared with the approximately 720-donor mean, donors in an Asian-associated ancestry cluster had fewer N-insertions in productive TCRs, according to a later genetic analysis. Cytomegalovirus status was reported to be diagnosed by the classifier with high specificity and sensitivity in both the original and validation cohorts. According to a later analysis, most CMV-associated TCR beta chains appeared to be HLA-restricted, and the HLA associations seemed to be driven largely by CMV exposure. When HLA alleles, especially DR and DQ, strongly co-occurred, attributing TCR associations to individual alleles was difficult. According to a later analysis, parvovirus B19, influenza, CMV and Epstein-Barr virus appeared linked to several top co-occurrence clusters. In a later analysis, the rate of TCR association differed among HLA loci, with DRB1 alleles having the most associated TCRs and HLA-C alleles having the fewest. A later analysis found that HLA-associated TCR beta chains were more clonally expanded and had lower generation probabilities than equally common non-associated chains. A further reported finding was that TCR beta sequences accurately predicted the HLA-A and HLA-B alleles for most subjects in the first cohort. Broadly in line with IMGT annotations, most TCR beta V segments showed up in productive rearrangements about 87% or about 30% of the time in an earlier analysis of approximately 600 of the donors. A total of roughly 160 TCR beta chains were listed by the study as associated with cytomegalovirus. Linkage disequilibrium might explain the correlated functional status among segregating V segments, but an unknown experimental factor could not be ruled out. A few of the identified cytomegalovirus-associated TCR beta chains were confirmed in vitro to be specific for cytomegalovirus antigens. Because HLA typing was unavailable for some donors at each locus, only the typed subset was used in association tests. Only TCR beta chains were sequenced in this cohort, and the absence of alpha or paired-chain data limited detectable features. Seventeen rarely observed V segments, including chromosome 9 orphons, were excluded from the earlier analysis of approximately 500 of the donors because counts were too low. In a later analysis, 16,951 TCR beta sequences were associated with specific HLA alleles at a false discovery rate of 0.05. While some public TCRs were present in many individuals, most TCR sequences turned up only very rarely across donors.

Trimming leaves V shorter by 6 bases and J shorter by 10 bases, with the junction holding 9 bases beyond the gene matches. For CDR1 and CDR2, the germline V gene lists MGHDK and SYGVNS. Spanning cysteine to phenylalanine, the CDR3 consists of 14 amino acids. The sequence is cut down to CDR3 DNA, 42 bases in frame from base 1. About this clone: The antigen it recognizes is unknown. Within one base of it there is no much larger clone, and no base qualities were kept.

The cohort comprised some 730 healthy bone marrow donors. Cohort members were all nominally healthy when sampled, although unrecorded immune exposures were likely present. The donor tested CMV seronegative and was one of the 352 seronegative cohort members. Each donor provided a peripheral blood sample, and peripheral blood mononuclear cells were used for TCR beta sequencing. Genomic DNA extraction from the blood cell samples was performed with the Qiagen DNeasy Blood Extraction Kit. Sequencing was carried out using PBMCs. Here the chain combines TRBV25-1 and TRBJ1-6; the central 7 bases match TRBD1. This sequence originates from a man aged 55 to 70 in good health and CMV-seronegative. The DNA sequence is TGTGCCAGCAGAGGACAGGCGGGGGGGTCACCCCTCCACTTT. This translates into CASRGQAGGSPLHF.